The 3 T cell receptor beta chains listed next were all sequenced from one sample in a study of blood T cells in healthy people across ages. The authors ran a second PCR of about 6 to 11 cycles using a sample-barcoded 5' primer and a J-beta primer mix. Each CDR3 protein gets one entry after TCRdb re-called the 5' RACE reads with MiXCR. This sample yields around 870,000 distinct CDR3 sequences, of which under 35% are seen a single time; 17% belongs to the top ten. The sequencing input was blood. The receptor set was obtained from an elderly woman in good health.

Turning to this clonotype: This may be a read error: a much more frequent sequence differs by one nucleotide. This chain uses TRBV7-2 with TRBJ2-5; D possibly matches TRBD1 or TRBD2 (6 bases each). The J call is uncertain, as TRBJ2-1 better fits the DNA end. This CDR3 contains 14 residues. Looked up from germline, CDR1 is SGHTA and CDR2 is FQGNSA. This chain's CDR3 is CASSALGGQETQFF. The CDR3 nucleotides are TGTGCCAGCAGCGCCCTTGGGGGGCAAGAGACCCAGTTCTTC.

This chain links TRBV9 with TRBJ2-2; D perhaps matches TRBD1 (6 bases). CDR1 SGDLS and CDR2 YYNGEE come from the germline V gene. The CDR3 extends over 14 amino acids. With 5 bases removed from V and 0 bases from J, the gap between germline ends came to 8 bases. The CDR3 region has the DNA TGTGCCAGCAGGGGGACATCGAACACCGGGGAGCTGTTTTTT. It is translated as CASRGTSNTGELFF.

The chain employs TRBV10-3 and TRBJ2-5; TRBD2 agrees at 7 bases. The trim removed 5 bases at V and 4 bases at J, leaving 10 bases unmatched. This CDR3 is 15 amino acids long. CDR1 is ENHRY, CDR2 SYGVKD, per germline. In DNA form, the CDR3 reads TGTGCCATCAGTTGGTCTAGCGGAGAGAGAGAGACCCAGTACTTC. Protein: CAISWSSGERETQYF.